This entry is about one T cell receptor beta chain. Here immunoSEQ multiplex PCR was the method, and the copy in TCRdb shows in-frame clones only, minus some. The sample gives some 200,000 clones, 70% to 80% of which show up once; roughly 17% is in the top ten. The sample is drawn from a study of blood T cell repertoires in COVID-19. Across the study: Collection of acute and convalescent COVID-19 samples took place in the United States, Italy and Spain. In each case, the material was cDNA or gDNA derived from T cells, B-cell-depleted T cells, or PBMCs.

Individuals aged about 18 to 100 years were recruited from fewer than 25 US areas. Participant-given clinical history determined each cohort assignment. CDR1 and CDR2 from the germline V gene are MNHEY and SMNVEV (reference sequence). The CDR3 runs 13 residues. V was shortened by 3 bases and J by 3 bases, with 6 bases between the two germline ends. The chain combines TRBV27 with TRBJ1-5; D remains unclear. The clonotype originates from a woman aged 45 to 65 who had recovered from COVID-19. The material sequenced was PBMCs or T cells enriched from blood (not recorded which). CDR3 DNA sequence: TGTGCCAGCAGTTTGAAGCTCAATCAGCCCCAGCATTTT. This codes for CASSLKLNQPQHF.